Below, 7 T cell receptor beta chains from the same sample are listed, as sequenced in a study of blood T cells in healthy people across ages. Primers used in a second PCR of about 7 to 12 cycles were a sample-barcoded 5' primer and a J-beta primer mix. TCRdb processed the 5' RACE reads anew with MiXCR; each CDR3 protein has one entry. The sample holds over 1,200,000 distinct CDR3 sequences, around 59% seen once. The source material was blood. The receptors stem from a man between 18 and 29 years old in good health.

This clonotype showed up just a few times. One end of the junction does not line up with germline, which may come from a read error. The rearrangement joins TRBV6-5 to TRBJ1-1; 8 bases agree with TRBD1. The CDR3 totals 15 residues. Germline V gene lookup returns CDR1 MNHEY and CDR2 SVGAGI. The CDR3: CASRPGQGLNTEAFF. The CDR3 bases are TGTGCCAGCAGACCTGGACAGGGACTCAACACTGAGGCTTTCTTT.

V is TRBV20-1 and J is TRBJ2-4; D might be TRBD1 (5 bases). Judging by the DNA end, TRBJ2-7 fits better; the J call may be wrong. CDR3 length: 13 residues. Germline V gene data show CDR1 as DFQATT and CDR2 as SNEGSKA (reference sequence). CDR3 in DNA: TGCAGTGCCAGGGCAGGGTTTTGGGGCGAGCAGTACTTC. As protein: CSARAGFWGEQYF.

The V gene is TRBV29-1, the J gene TRBJ2-7, with TRBD2 matching over 8 bases. V dropped 7 bases and J dropped 4; count of bases not matched to a gene: 9. The CDR3 spans 13 residues. Germline V lookup: CDR1 SQVTM, CDR2 ANQGSEA. In DNA form, the CDR3 reads TGCAGCGGATCTTCTAGCGGGCAATACGAGCAGTACTTC. This gives the protein CSGSSSGQYEQYF.

CDR3 sequence (DNA): TGCGCCAGCAGGCGGGCCCTGCAATCTTACAATGAGCAGTACTTC. Translation: CASRRALQSYNEQYF. The chain uses TRBV5-1 and TRBJ2-7; tentatively, D is TRBD2 (5 bases). Between the trimmed V and J ends, which lost 5 bases and 7 bases, there was a span of 22 bases. Germline V lookup: CDR1 SGHRS, CDR2 YFSETQ. The CDR3 runs 15 residues.

The V call is TRBV4-1, the J call TRBJ2-3; 11 bases agree with TRBD2. V trimming: 3 bases; J trimming: 2 bases; junction bases outside the gene matches: 4. The CDR3 runs to 16 residues. From germline, CDR1 is MGHRA and CDR2 YSYEKL. The CDR3 DNA is TGCGCCAGCAGCCATGCTAGCGGGGGGAACACAGATACGCAGTATTTT. It translates to CASSHASGGNTDTQYF.

The chain uses TRBV6-5 and TRBJ2-7; unclear D gene. Deletions cut 5 bases from V and 7 bases from J, with 9 bases between. The CDR3 covers 11 residues. Germline V CDR1 and CDR2: MNHEY, SVGAGI. The CDR3 is CASSDTQEQYF. DNA for the CDR3: TGTGCCAGCAGTGACACCCAGGAGCAGTACTTC.

The genes are TRBV5-4 and TRBJ1-6, with a possible D match to TRBD1 (5 bases). The CDR3 sequence is 14 residues long. V was shortened by 4 bases and J by 14 bases, with 19 bases between the two germline ends. Germline V gives CDR1 SGHNT, CDR2 YYREEE (reference sequence). As DNA, the CDR3 is TGTGCCAGCAGCCCGGAGGGACGGAGGGCCACCCTCCACTTT. This encodes CASSPEGRRATLHF.